The rows below give T cell receptor beta chains drawn from one sample of a study of blood T cell repertoires in COVID-19. Assay: immunoSEQ multiplex PCR; the TCRdb copy retains only in-frame clones and omits some. The sample comprises 280,000 or so clones, around 85% of which are singletons, and 2% to 3% rests with the top ten. Specimen: PBMCs or T cells enriched from blood (not recorded which). The receptors derive from a woman between 45 and 60 years old who had recovered from COVID-19. CDR3s include the opening cysteine and the closing phenylalanine or tryptophan. A D gene is named only where the DNA matches it firmly. Some rows have no size entry. The others give once, few or many, or a class for an expanded clone.

j_call: TRBJ1-2
d_call: NA
clone_size: NA
v_call: TRBV18
cdr3_nt: TGTGCCAGCTCACTCCCGACAGCAGACTATGGCTACACCTTC
cdr3_aa: CASSLPTADYGYTF

j_call: TRBJ1-5
d_call: NA
clone_size: NA
v_call: TRBV2
cdr3_nt: TGTGCCAGCACCATACAGGGAAATAATCAGCCCCAGCATTTT
cdr3_aa: CASTIQGNNQPQHF

j_call: TRBJ2-3
d_call: TRBD2
clone_size: NA
v_call: TRBV24-1
cdr3_nt: TGTGCCACCAGTGATCCCTATGCCCTGAGCGGGGGGGCAGATACGCAGTATTTT
cdr3_aa: CATSDPYALSGGADTQYF

j_call: TRBJ1-2
d_call: TRBD1
clone_size: NA
v_call: TRBV27
cdr3_nt: TGTGCCAGCAGACAAAGGGGCAGGGGGATCGACTATGGCTACACCTTC
cdr3_aa: CASRQRGRGIDYGYTF

j_call: TRBJ2-1
d_call: TRBD2
clone_size: NA
v_call: TRBV5-6
cdr3_nt: TGTGCCAGCAGGCCCCGGGGTAGCGGGATATACAATGAGCAGTTCTTC
cdr3_aa: CASRPRGSGIYNEQFF

j_call: TRBJ1-4
d_call: NA
clone_size: once
v_call: TRBV6-5
cdr3_nt: TGTGCCAGCAGGGCTAGACGCGGAGAACTGTTTTTT
cdr3_aa: CASRARRGELFF

j_call: TRBJ1-2
d_call: TRBD1
clone_size: NA
v_call: TRBV5-4
cdr3_nt: TGTGCCAGCAGCTGGGACAGGGAGCGCTATGGCTACACCTTC
cdr3_aa: CASSWDRERYGYTF

j_call: TRBJ1-3
d_call: NA
clone_size: NA
v_call: TRBV18
cdr3_nt: TGTGCCAGCTCACGCTTAGACAGATACTCTGGAAACACCATATATTTT
cdr3_aa: CASSRLDRYSGNTIYF

j_call: TRBJ2-1
d_call: NA
clone_size: NA
v_call: TRBV19
cdr3_nt: TGTGCCAGTAGTATTGATCGGGGAGCTATTAATGAGCAGTTCTTC
cdr3_aa: CASSIDRGAINEQFF

j_call: TRBJ1-1
d_call: NA
clone_size: few
v_call: TRBV7-8
cdr3_nt: TGTGCCAGCAGCGATCGACTAGAGGGAAACACTGAAGCTTTCTTT
cdr3_aa: CASSDRLEGNTEAFF

j_call: TRBJ2-3
d_call: TRBD2
clone_size: NA
v_call: TRBV11-2
cdr3_nt: TGTGCCAGCAGCGAAATAGCGGGGGGGGTCCTCAATACGCAGTATTTT
cdr3_aa: CASSEIAGGVLNTQYF

j_call: TRBJ1-1
d_call: NA
clone_size: once
v_call: TRBV19
cdr3_nt: TGTGCCAGCCACCCCAGGGTTGTCGACACTGAAGCTTTCTTT
cdr3_aa: CASHPRVVDTEAFF

j_call: TRBJ2-7
d_call: TRBD1
clone_size: NA
v_call: TRBV14
cdr3_nt: TGTGCCAGCAGCCGAGGACAGGGGTTTTACGAGCAGTACTTC
cdr3_aa: CASSRGQGFYEQYF

j_call: TRBJ2-3
d_call: TRBD1
clone_size: NA
v_call: TRBV5-8
cdr3_nt: TGTGCCAGCAGCTTCGGGACAGGGAACACAGATACGCAGTATTTT
cdr3_aa: CASSFGTGNTDTQYF

j_call: TRBJ1-4
d_call: NA
clone_size: NA
v_call: TRBV28
cdr3_nt: TGTGCCAGCAGACCCCAGATCGGAGGTGAAAAACTGTTTTTT
cdr3_aa: CASRPQIGGEKLFF

j_call: TRBJ1-3
d_call: TRBD1
clone_size: NA
v_call: TRBV5-1
cdr3_nt: TGCGCCAGCAGCTTCGGGACAGGCAGAAACACCATATATTTT
cdr3_aa: CASSFGTGRNTIYF

j_call: TRBJ1-2
d_call: TRBD1
clone_size: NA
v_call: TRBV30
cdr3_nt: TGTGCCTGGGCCGGGACAGGGATAGGGGGCTACACCTTC
cdr3_aa: CAWAGTGIGGYTF

j_call: TRBJ2-7
d_call: TRBD2
clone_size: once
v_call: TRBV19
cdr3_nt: TGTGCCAGTTCCATGGGAGGGACTGGAACCTACGAGCAGTACTTC
cdr3_aa: CASSMGGTGTYEQYF

j_call: TRBJ1-5
d_call: NA
clone_size: few
v_call: TRBV5-1
cdr3_nt: TGCGCCAGCCGATTTGGTACAGGGATGAATCAGCCCCAGCATTTT
cdr3_aa: CASRFGTGMNQPQHF

j_call: TRBJ1-2
d_call: NA
clone_size: NA
v_call: TRBV2
cdr3_nt: TGTGCCAGCAGTGATCACAGAGTAGCTAACTATGGCTACACCTTC
cdr3_aa: CASSDHRVANYGYTF

j_call: TRBJ1-5
d_call: NA
clone_size: NA
v_call: TRBV5-8
cdr3_nt: TGTGCCAGCAGCTTTGCGGGGTCAGTACATCAGCCCCAGCATTTT
cdr3_aa: CASSFAGSVHQPQHF

j_call: TRBJ1-5
d_call: TRBD1
clone_size: NA
v_call: TRBV28
cdr3_nt: TGTGCCAGCAGTTCCCGGGGGCAGGGGGCTAGTCAGCCCCAGCATTTT
cdr3_aa: CASSSRGQGASQPQHF

j_call: TRBJ2-7
d_call: NA
clone_size: NA
v_call: TRBV7-2
cdr3_nt: TGTGCCAGCAGCTCTCGAGTTGGGGTAGGGGCATCCGAGCAGTACTTC
cdr3_aa: CASSSRVGVGASEQYF

j_call: TRBJ2-1
d_call: TRBD2
clone_size: NA
v_call: TRBV10-2
cdr3_nt: TGCGCCAGCAGGATACGTAGCGGGAGCTACAATGAGCAGTTCTTC
cdr3_aa: CASRIRSGSYNEQFF

j_call: TRBJ1-1
d_call: TRBD1
clone_size: NA
v_call: TRBV6-2/TRBV6-3
cdr3_nt: TGTGCCAGCAGTTACGACAGGGGGAGGAGAATGAACACTGAAGCTTTCTTT
cdr3_aa: CASSYDRGRRMNTEAFF

j_call: TRBJ2-5
d_call: TRBD2
clone_size: NA
v_call: TRBV11-2
cdr3_nt: TGTGCCAGCAGCGGGGGGGATGGCATATCAACCGGCCAAGAGACCCAGTACTTC
cdr3_aa: CASSGGDGISTGQETQYF

j_call: TRBJ1-5
d_call: TRBD1
clone_size: NA
v_call: TRBV11-2
cdr3_nt: TGTGCCAGCAGCTTGGGACAGGGGGCTAATCAGCCCCAGCATTTT
cdr3_aa: CASSLGQGANQPQHF

j_call: TRBJ1-3
d_call: NA
clone_size: once
v_call: TRBV30
cdr3_nt: TGTGCCTGGAGTCAGGGACATAGCTCTGGAAACACCATATATTTT
cdr3_aa: CAWSQGHSSGNTIYF

j_call: TRBJ1-1
d_call: TRBD1
clone_size: NA
v_call: TRBV18
cdr3_nt: TGTGCCAGCTCCCCAGACAGGGGATCTGAAGCTTTCTTT
cdr3_aa: CASSPDRGSEAFF

j_call: TRBJ2-2
d_call: TRBD1
clone_size: NA
v_call: TRBV2
cdr3_nt: TGTGCCAGCAGTAACAGGGGGCCTAACACCGGGGAGCTGTTTTTT
cdr3_aa: CASSNRGPNTGELFF

j_call: TRBJ1-5
d_call: NA
clone_size: NA
v_call: TRBV5-1
cdr3_nt: TGCGCCAGCAGCTTAGGTGGGCCTGTGGGCAATCAGCCCCAGCATTTT
cdr3_aa: CASSLGGPVGNQPQHF

j_call: TRBJ1-5
d_call: TRBD1
clone_size: NA
v_call: TRBV19
cdr3_nt: TGTGCCAGTAGCTTGGACAGGGTTGGCAATCAGCCCCAGCATTTT
cdr3_aa: CASSLDRVGNQPQHF

j_call: TRBJ1-5
d_call: TRBD1
clone_size: NA
v_call: TRBV19
cdr3_nt: TGTGCCAGTGTTCGAGACAGGGGGGTCGGCAATCAGCCCCAGCATTTT
cdr3_aa: CASVRDRGVGNQPQHF

j_call: TRBJ1-2
d_call: NA
clone_size: NA
v_call: TRBV29-1
cdr3_nt: TGCAGCGTTACCCAGGGAACCAACTATGGCTACACCTTC
cdr3_aa: CSVTQGTNYGYTF

j_call: TRBJ1-1
d_call: TRBD1
clone_size: NA
v_call: TRBV3-1/TRBV3-2
cdr3_nt: TGTGCCAGCAGCCCTCCGACAGGGTGGTCGGGTGAAGCTTTCTTT
cdr3_aa: CASSPPTGWSGEAFF

j_call: TRBJ1-2
d_call: NA
clone_size: few
v_call: TRBV29-1
cdr3_nt: TGCAGCGCTATCGATACAGGGACGATTGACTATGGCTACACCTTC
cdr3_aa: CSAIDTGTIDYGYTF

j_call: TRBJ2-7
d_call: NA
clone_size: NA
v_call: TRBV11-1
cdr3_nt: TGTGCCAGCAGCTTACATACGACAGGCGAGCAGTACTTC
cdr3_aa: CASSLHTTGEQYF

j_call: TRBJ1-6
d_call: NA
clone_size: once
v_call: TRBV2
cdr3_nt: TGTGCCAGCAAGGCGGGGGCCAATTCACCCCTCCACTTT
cdr3_aa: CASKAGANSPLHF

j_call: TRBJ2-1
d_call: NA
clone_size: NA
v_call: TRBV20-1
cdr3_nt: TGCAGTGCTAGATTTCCATATGAGCAGTTCTTC
cdr3_aa: CSARFPYEQFF

j_call: TRBJ1-6
d_call: TRBD1
clone_size: NA
v_call: TRBV18
cdr3_nt: TGTGCCAGCTCACCGGGACAGGATTATTATAATTCACCCCTCCACTTT
cdr3_aa: CASSPGQDYYNSPLHF

j_call: TRBJ1-2
d_call: TRBD1
clone_size: NA
v_call: TRBV7-3
cdr3_nt: TGTGCCAGCAGCCAGGGGGCCGGCTATGGCTACACCTTC
cdr3_aa: CASSQGAGYGYTF

j_call: TRBJ1-3
d_call: NA
clone_size: NA
v_call: TRBV19
cdr3_nt: TGTGCCAGTAGTATCGACAACGGCTCTGGAAACACCATATATTTT
cdr3_aa: CASSIDNGSGNTIYF

j_call: TRBJ2-7
d_call: NA
clone_size: once
v_call: TRBV29-1
cdr3_nt: TGCAGCGTTGAAGATCGTCAGACCTACGAGCAGTACTTC
cdr3_aa: CSVEDRQTYEQYF

j_call: TRBJ1-5
d_call: NA
clone_size: NA
v_call: TRBV19
cdr3_nt: TGTGCCAGTAGTACGGGGTTTCAGCCCCAGCATTTT
cdr3_aa: CASSTGFQPQHF

j_call: TRBJ2-3
d_call: TRBD2
clone_size: NA
v_call: TRBV3-1/TRBV3-2
cdr3_nt: TGTGCCAGCAGCCAACAGGGTCGGGGGGGGCTGGCAGATACGCAGTATTTT
cdr3_aa: CASSQQGRGGLADTQYF

j_call: TRBJ1-2
d_call: TRBD1
clone_size: NA
v_call: TRBV7-8
cdr3_nt: TGTGCCAGCAGCCCCGACAGGGTTCACAACTATGGCTACACCTTC
cdr3_aa: CASSPDRVHNYGYTF